This T cell receptor (beta chain) appears in the sequencing data of a study of blood T cells in healthy people across ages. Notes on the study in general: Not knowing donor CMV status may have confounded expanded clonotype changes.

This clonotype has ten or more counts. Its cognate antigen is unknown. The CDR3 runs 13 residues. In germline, CDR1 is DFQATT, CDR2 SNEGSKA (reference sequence). The ends were cut back, 2 bases at V and 6 bases at J, with 13 bases in the middle. Sample-barcoded 5' priming and a J-beta primer mix drove a second PCR of roughly 6 to 12 cycles. TCRdb passed the 5' RACE reads through MiXCR, listing each CDR3 protein once. The sample lists 1.5 million to 2 million distinct CDR3 sequences, about 32% occurring once. This clonotype originated in a woman younger than 45 in good health. Sequencing was done on a sample of blood. The chain joins TRBV20-1 to TRBJ1-1; D is perhaps TRBD1 (5 bases). CDR3 coding DNA: TGCAGTGCTAGACGGGGCAGATTCCCTGAAGCTTTCTTT. Amino acid sequence: CSARRGRFPEAFF.